This T cell receptor (beta chain) was identified in a study of cytomegalovirus exposure and HLA in healthy donors. Study-level information: It was reported in a later analysis that the same platform had been used for the 100 to 150 validation repertoires as for the roughly 670 first-cohort repertoires.

The CDR3 has 16 residues. Trimming took off 0 bases at V and 1 base at J, with 8 bases between the two ends. In germline, CDR1 is SGDLS, CDR2 YYNGEE. Whole-study findings and limits: A subsequent analysis found that TCR clusters from the first cohort also tended to co-occur in the roughly 120 validation repertoires, with about 93% of cluster scores above 0. The study recorded about 160 TCR beta chains that were cytomegalovirus-associated. Using the classifier, cytomegalovirus status was reportedly diagnosed with high specificity and sensitivity.

As for this clone: Its antigen remains unknown.

TCRdb's copy holds only in-frame clones and misses some; the assay was immunoSEQ multiplex PCR. The table shows about 63,000 clones, with roughly 90% occurring only once. The rearrangement joins TRBV9 to TRBJ2-6; D gene ambiguous. The sequenced material came from PBMCs. The receptor's source is a woman aged 18-30 years in good health and CMV-seronegative. The CDR3 DNA follows: TGTGCCAGCAGCGTAGTTTCCGGGTCTGGGGCCAACGTCCTGACTTTC. It encodes CASSVVSGSGANVLTF.